One T cell receptor (beta chain) is described in this entry. Its specificity is not known. This entry is derived from a study of OX40 agonist ivuxolimab in advanced cancers. Findings of the study overall: At 0.1 to 3.0 mg/kg, CD4+ and CD8+ blood T cells expanded clonally by week 6. Expanded clones were, on average, more numerous among CD8+ T cells than CD4+.

Assay used: immunoSEQ multiplex PCR; TCRdb lists only in-frame clones, some missing. This sample has fewer than 100,000 clones, with 80% to 90% found just once. This CDR3 has 16 residues. The V and J ends lost 0 bases and 0 bases respectively, with 10 bases between them. Germline values: CDR1 SGDLS, CDR2 YYNGEE. This sequence originates from an adult with an advanced solid tumor such as melanoma, head and neck, liver or kidney cancer. The source material was CD4+ or CD8+ T cells sorted from blood, sampled in a trial of the OX40 agonist ivuxolimab. V is TRBV9 and J is TRBJ2-1; either TRBD1 or TRBD2 may fit D (5 bases each). CDR3 coding DNA: TGTGCCAGCAGCGTAGTTGGGGGAAGCTCCTACAATGAGCAGTTCTTC. Translating it yields CASSVVGGSSYNEQFF.